This T cell receptor beta chain is drawn from a study of T-cell memory formation after mild COVID-19. TCRdb fed the 5' RACE reads into MiXCR, producing one record per CDR3 protein. The data contain 550,000 to 700,000 distinct CDR3 sequences, roughly a sixth of them singletons. This clonotype showed up just a few times. The CDR3 covers 14 residues. V shed 3 bases and J shed 1 base, with 9 bases lying between them. CDR1 and CDR2 (germline): LNHNV, YYDKDF (reference sequence). The chain carries TRBV15 and TRBJ1-2, with no clear D. The sequenced material came from PBMCs or a T cell subset sorted from them (not recorded which). This receptor was identified in an adult woman who had mild COVID-19 (a few samples of this study predate the infection). Cell type and time point are not known. CDR3 amino acids: CATSSRQVNYGYTF. In DNA, the CDR3 is TGTGCCACCAGCAGCCGCCAGGTTAACTATGGCTACACCTTC.